The T cell receptor (beta chain) under discussion was sequenced for a study of cytomegalovirus exposure and HLA in healthy donors (dated by TCRdb to the late 2010s). Describing the broader study: An earlier analysis of 587 of the donors reported 276 Gb of sequence data and about 120 million unique TCR beta sequences obtained from approximately 180 million T cells. To study patterns of TCR occurrence, a later analysis re-analyzed previously published TCR beta repertoires from around 660 donors and added high-resolution HLA genotyping. Among roughly 400 genotyped donors of the cohort, an average of roughly 230,000 unique TCR beta nucleotide sequences was sequenced per donor, of which about 18% were non-productive. A later genetic analysis took genome-wide SNP genotypes for about 55% of the roughly 700 donors and used that subset as a discovery cohort. An early release covering approximately 600 HLA-typed donors comprised approximately 300 gigabases of sequencing data and tens of millions of unique TCR sequences. Along with the roughly 670-subject first cohort, a separate validation cohort of more than 90 different subjects was used. Alongside the repertoire data, information on donor age, sex, ethnicity and CMV serostatus was compiled. Class I and class II HLA loci were covered by the typing at four-digit resolution. To decide whether each TCR beta V gene segment behaved as functional or pseudogenic, an earlier analysis of some 580 of the donors relied on high-throughput TCR beta sequencing. Every repertoire in the discovery cohort had been generated on one and the same sequencing platform. The number of typed donors differed by locus: roughly 620-640 for A, B, C, DRB1 and DQB1; about 520 for DQA1; 606 for DPA1; and 450 to 480 for DPB1. The genetic ancestry cluster associated with self-reported Caucasian donors included 65% to 90% of the roughly 400 genotyped donors. Five DR-DQ haplotypes were handled as single units for association and clustering, since linkage in the cohort was strong. High-throughput TCR immunosequencing, statistical association of individual TCRs with disease status, and machine learning were combined to predict cytomegalovirus infection status. Rather than using new phenotypic data, the later analysis identified candidate immune exposures from TCR beta sequences and from how often those sequences occurred across donors. The study was designed to test whether signatures of past pathogen exposure could be identified by cataloging public T cell receptors. The study used immunosequencing to profile the T cell repertoires of approximately 640 subjects and linked those repertoires to cytomegalovirus serostatus.

On the study overall, not on this receptor specifically: Compared with the roughly 710-donor mean, donors in an Asian-associated ancestry cluster had fewer N-insertions in productive TCRs, according to a later genetic analysis. Most CMV-associated TCR beta chains appeared to be HLA-restricted in a later analysis, and the HLA associations seemed to be driven largely by CMV exposure. At a false discovery rate of 0.05, a later analysis linked around 15,000 TCR beta sequences to specific HLA alleles. A later genetic analysis associated a missense DCLRE1C variant with V-gene and J-gene trimming of TCR beta chains, and an independent cohort replicated the association. Strong co-occurrence of HLA alleles, especially DR and DQ, made assigning TCR associations to individual alleles difficult. Some IMGT-functional V segments, including TRBV6-2 and TRBV6-3, could not be told apart with the 87-base-pair reads, so those segments were excluded. Compared with equally common non-associated chains, HLA-associated TCR beta chains in a later analysis were more clonally expanded and had lower generation probabilities. An earlier analysis of approximately 500 of the donors showed that most TCR beta V segments appeared in productive rearrangements either about 87% or about 30% of the time, which broadly matched IMGT annotations. A total of 150 or so TCR beta chains were listed by the study as associated with cytomegalovirus. A further reported finding was that TCR beta sequences accurately predicted the HLA-A and HLA-B alleles for most subjects in the first cohort. Approximately 18 rarely observed V segments, including chromosome 9 orphons, were excluded from the earlier analysis of about 610 of the donors because counts were too low. The only immune exposure information available for the cohort was CMV serostatus. A later analysis found that TCR association rates varied across HLA loci, with DRB1 alleles showing the most associated TCRs and HLA-C alleles the fewest. Three of the identified cytomegalovirus-associated TCR beta chains were confirmed in vitro to be specific for cytomegalovirus antigens. The classifier was reported to diagnose cytomegalovirus status with high specificity and sensitivity in both the original and validation cohorts. Roughly uniform sequencing depth across donors was assumed in presence/absence analyses, although this assumption may not hold. A group of highly shared sequence variants was considered likely to be a technical artifact of the sequencing pipeline. Correlated functional status among segregating V segments might reflect linkage disequilibrium, but an unknown experimental factor could not be ruled out. Across donors, most TCR sequences were observed very rarely, whereas some public TCRs were present in many individuals. Because HLA typing was missing for some donors at each locus, association tests included only the typed subset. According to the authors, the approach could potentially be generalized to other disease states and immunological phenotypes. In this cohort, only TCR beta chains were sequenced, and detectable features were limited by the absence of alpha or paired-chain data. According to a later analysis, parvovirus B19, influenza, CMV and Epstein-Barr virus appeared linked to several top co-occurrence clusters.

The library was produced with the immunoSEQ multiplex PCR assay. The multiplex PCR relied on a mix of 60 forward primers for TCR Vbeta segments and 13 reverse primers for TCR Jbeta segments. Amplification of the CDR3 region of rearranged TCR beta genes was performed with a multiplex PCR assay on genomic DNA. On the Illumina HiSeq System, the amplified TCR beta libraries were sequenced as 87-base-pair reads. The study's own analysis went as follows. In a later analysis, approximately 74 million unique TCR beta chains were counted across the roughly 610 repertoires, and some 10 million of these chains were shared by at least two donors. Raw reads were error-corrected and collapsed into unique sequences with a nearest-neighbor algorithm that merged closely related sequences to remove PCR and sequencing errors. V, D and J gene segments were assigned by aligning CDR3 sequences to IMGT reference sequences. For a sequence to be retained, a match of at least six nucleotides to both a V gene segment and a J gene segment was required. Rearrangements were called productive when the CDR3 lacked stop codons and stayed in frame with V and J; all others were non-productive. CDR3 was defined according to IMGT convention as the region running from the second conserved V-encoded cysteine to the conserved J-encoded phenylalanine. Sequences without an unambiguous match to a single V gene segment were excluded from the earlier analysis of approximately 600 of the donors. An earlier analysis of around 600 of the donors classified V segments as functional when productive rearrangements were above 56.7% and as segregating when the standard deviation between donors was above 5%. To diagnose cytomegalovirus status from the catalog of TCR beta chain sequences, a statistical classification framework was built. A later analysis assigned V and J genes by comparing TCR nucleotide sequences with IMGT/GENE-DB human TR gene sequences. In a later analysis, CDR3 sequences and most-parsimonious VDJ recombination scenarios were assigned using the TCRdist pipeline. A later analysis defined each TCR beta chain by its CDR3 amino acid sequence plus V-gene family, and excluded reads lacking a unique V-gene family. To address suspected cross-contamination and a sequencing artifact, a later analysis removed 592 highly shared, low-generation-probability nucleotide sequences. In a later analysis, a clonal expansion index was calculated for each public chain from normalized within-repertoire ranks of inferred template counts. In a later analysis, generation probabilities were computed with a VDJ recombination model fitted to out-of-frame rearrangements, and the resulting probabilities were checked against IGoR. Hypergeometric tests were used in a later analysis to score TCR-TCR, TCR-HLA and TCR-CMV co-occurrence, with a repertoire-size bias correction applied to the TCR pairs. A later analysis estimated false discovery rates by permuting HLA or CMV assignments 20 times. In a later analysis, co-occurring TCRs were grouped using DBSCAN, with TCRdist sequence similarity added in when clustering inside HLA-allele-positive subsets. For co-occurrence clustering, repertoires with fewer than 30,000 or more than 120,000 public chains were excluded, along with five repertoires with anomalous nucleotide sharing. Entries here come from immuneACCESS through TCRdb and include only in-frame sequences with V and J called. Some clones fail to appear in such tables; in the studies checked, an unresolved V gene covers under half of the shortfall, and the cause of the remainder is unknown. V and J calls and clone size are as listed in that table; D and trimming were resolved from the DNA. The sample profile shows some 150,000 clones; around three quarters of them were found once. The top ten clonotypes cover about 3% of the sample.

The CDR3 holds 13 amino acids from the cysteine to the phenylalanine. Just CDR3 DNA is preserved here, 39 bases in frame from base 1. Per the germline V gene, MNHEY is the CDR1 and SVGAGI is the CDR2. The germline ends are 4 bases apart after V is trimmed by 0 bases and J by 5 bases. Worth noting for this clone: This clone's antigen is unknown. No quality values exist for individual bases; no much larger clone is one base distant.

In total, more than 500 healthy bone marrow donors made up the cohort. At the time of sampling, all cohort members were nominally healthy, though unrecorded immune exposures were likely present. The donor tested CMV seropositive and was one of the 289 seropositive cohort members. Each donor provided a peripheral blood sample, and peripheral blood mononuclear cells were used for TCR beta sequencing. The Qiagen DNeasy Blood Extraction Kit was used to extract genomic DNA from the blood cell samples. The chain is assembled from TRBV6-5 and TRBJ2-2; the D gene cannot be resolved reliably. The TCR comes from a man in his forties in good health and CMV-seropositive. Source material: PBMCs. In nucleotides, the sequence is TGTGCCAGCAGTTACTCTAGAACCGGGGAGCTGTTTTTT. This gives the protein CASSYSRTGELFF.